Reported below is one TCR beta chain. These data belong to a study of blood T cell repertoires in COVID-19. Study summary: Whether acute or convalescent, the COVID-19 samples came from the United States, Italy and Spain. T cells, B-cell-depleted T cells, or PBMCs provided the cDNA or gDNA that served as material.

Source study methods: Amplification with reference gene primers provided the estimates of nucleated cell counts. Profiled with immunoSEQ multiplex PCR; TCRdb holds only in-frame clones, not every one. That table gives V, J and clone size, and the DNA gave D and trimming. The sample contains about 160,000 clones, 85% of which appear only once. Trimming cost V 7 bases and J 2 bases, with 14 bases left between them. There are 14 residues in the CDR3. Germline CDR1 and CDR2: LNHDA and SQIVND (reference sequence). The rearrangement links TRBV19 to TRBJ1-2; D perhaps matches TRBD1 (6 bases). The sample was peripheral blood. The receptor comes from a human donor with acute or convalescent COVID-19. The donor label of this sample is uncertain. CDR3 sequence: CASTPSGGNYGYTF. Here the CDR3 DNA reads TGTGCCAGTACCCCCTCGGGGGGCAACTATGGCTACACCTTC. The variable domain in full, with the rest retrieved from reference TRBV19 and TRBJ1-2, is DGGITQSPKYLFRKEGQNVTLSCEQNLNHDAMYWYRQDPGQGLRLIYYSQIVNDFQKGDIAEGYSVSREKKESFPLTVTSAQKNPTAFYLCASTPSGGNYGYTFGSGTRLTVV.